This TCR beta chain came from a study of identical twins. MiXCR, run by TCRdb on the 5' RACE reads, gives a single entry per CDR3 protein. The table has some 1,700,000 distinct CDR3 sequences, about 32% seen once. Findings of the study overall: Low generation-probability sequences were in excess among twin-shared out-of-frame alpha sequences. These conclusions were based on statistical analysis (cross-sectional, not following the same donors).

This clonotype was observed a handful of times. Its antigen is still unknown. Sequencing input: cord blood. The clonotype was recovered from a newborn girl in good health.

CDR3 DNA sequence: TGTGCCAGCAGTTTCGAAGACAGTGTCGCCTACAATGAGCAGTTCTTC. Encoded protein: CASSFEDSVAYNEQFF. The chain links TRBV28 to TRBJ2-1; possibly TRBD1 for D (5 bases). V was clipped by 3 bases and J by 2 bases, with 14 bases between them. Germline V gives CDR1 MDHEN, CDR2 SYDVKM. The CDR3 runs 16 residues.